The clone carrying this T cell receptor (beta chain) was observed once. Its target is not known. These data come from a study of follicular helper T cells after annual influenza vaccination. Findings and caveats of the study: Rare clonotypes were missed; only about 10-23% of cells gave TCRB.

Using immunoSEQ multiplex PCR, the repertoire was profiled, and TCRdb retains in-frame clones only, with some absent. Of 3,500 to 5,000 clones in the sample, roughly four fifths were seen once. The time point was: 2015-2016 season, 7 days after influenza vaccination. Adults were given seasonal inactivated influenza vaccine, and blood CD4 subsets were sorted before and after vaccination. The origin of this receptor is an adult who received the influenza vaccine. Sequences were derived from CXCR5+ CD38- circulating T follicular helper cells from blood, sampled 7 days after influenza vaccination. The subset was: circulating Tfh, non-naive CD4+CXCR5+PD-1+ (ICOS+CD38+ or ICOS-CD38-).

The CDR3 nucleotides read TGCGCCAGCAGCCTAGGAAGGGCTAGCGGGAGGCTCGGCACAGATACGCAGTATTTT. Amino acids: CASSLGRASGRLGTDTQYF. The chain recombines TRBV5-1 with TRBJ2-3; 11 bases match TRBD2. The V gene's germline CDR1 is SGHRS and CDR2 YFSETQ. There are 19 residues in the CDR3. V was pared by 4 bases and J by 1 base, with 14 bases of the junction left unmatched.